The entry below gives a single T cell receptor beta chain sequence along with its context. Its antigen is currently not known. Base-call qualities are not available, and no considerably larger clone is one nucleotide away. Distinct nucleotide sequences in the sample also encode this CDR3. In total, more than 500 healthy bone marrow donors made up the cohort. At the time of sampling, all cohort members were nominally healthy, though unrecorded immune exposures were likely present. The donor was CMV seronegative and belonged to the group of over 300 seronegative cohort members. A peripheral blood sample was provided by each donor, and peripheral blood mononuclear cells were used for TCR beta sequencing. Genomic DNA was extracted from the blood cell samples with the Qiagen DNeasy Blood Extraction Kit. Library preparation employed the immunoSEQ multiplex PCR assay. For the multiplex PCR, a mixture combining 60 forward primers for TCR Vbeta segments and 13 reverse primers for TCR Jbeta segments was used. Amplification of the CDR3 region of rearranged TCR beta genes was performed with a multiplex PCR assay on genomic DNA. Amplified TCR beta libraries were sequenced as 87-base-pair reads on the Illumina HiSeq System. From the authors' description of their analysis: Across the 600 to 700 repertoires, a later analysis counted roughly 77 million unique TCR beta chains, some 11 million of which were shared by at least two donors. Raw reads were error-corrected and collapsed into unique sequences by a nearest-neighbor algorithm in which closely related sequences were merged to remove PCR and sequencing errors. CDR3 sequences were aligned to IMGT reference sequences to assign V, D and J gene segments. For a sequence to be retained, a match of at least six nucleotides to both a V gene segment and a J gene segment was required. A rearrangement counted as productive if the CDR3 had no stop codons and remained in frame with V and J, and every other rearrangement counted as non-productive. CDR3 was defined according to IMGT convention as the region running from the second conserved V-encoded cysteine to the conserved J-encoded phenylalanine. Sequences without an unambiguous match to a single V gene segment were excluded from the earlier analysis of approximately 560 of the donors. In an earlier analysis of several hundred of the donors, V segments were called functional above 56.7% productive rearrangements and were called segregating when the between-donor standard deviation exceeded 5%. A statistical classification framework was built to diagnose cytomegalovirus status from the catalog of TCR beta chain sequences. In a later analysis, TCR nucleotide sequences were compared against IMGT/GENE-DB human TR gene sequences so that V and J genes could be assigned. The TCRdist pipeline was used in a later analysis to assign CDR3 sequences and most-parsimonious VDJ recombination scenarios. In a later analysis, every TCR beta chain was defined by the combination of its CDR3 amino acid sequence and its V-gene family, and reads without a unique V-gene family were dropped. As a way to deal with suspected cross-contamination and a sequencing artifact, a later analysis dropped 592 nucleotide sequences that were highly shared and had low generation probability. In a later analysis, a clonal expansion index was calculated for each public chain from normalized within-repertoire ranks of inferred template counts. Generation probabilities in a later analysis came from a VDJ recombination model fitted to out-of-frame rearrangements, and those results were checked against IGoR. A later analysis scored TCR-TCR, TCR-HLA and TCR-CMV co-occurrence with hypergeometric tests, applying a repertoire-size bias correction to TCR pairs. A later analysis estimated false discovery rates by permuting HLA or CMV assignments 20 times. In a later analysis, co-occurring TCRs were grouped using DBSCAN, and TCRdist sequence similarity was added for clustering within HLA-allele-positive subsets. For co-occurrence clustering, repertoires with fewer than 30,000 or more than 120,000 public chains were excluded, along with roughly 5 repertoires with anomalous nucleotide sharing. TCRdb stores this immuneACCESS table with in-frame sequences only. Part of the clones is absent; in the studies checked, under half of the shortfall reflects unresolved V genes, and no reason is known for the rest. Clone size and V and J calls were adopted from that table, with D and trimming inferred from the DNA. Present in this sample are over 200,000 clones, over 60% of which were seen just once. Of the sample, 1.5% to 2% falls within the top ten clones.

The data were taken from a study of cytomegalovirus exposure and HLA in healthy donors (dated by TCRdb to between 2016 and 2019). Turning to the overall study: In an earlier analysis of several hundred of the donors, 276 Gb of sequence data and 117 million unique TCR beta sequences from roughly 200 million T cells were reported. An early release covering approximately 600 HLA-typed donors comprised about 320 gigabases of sequencing data and around 80 million unique TCR sequences. Of the 398 genotyped donors, 65% to 90% fell in the genetic ancestry cluster associated with self-reported Caucasian donors. The study aimed to test whether signatures of past pathogen exposure could be identified by cataloging public T cell receptors. Using immunosequencing, the study profiled T cell repertoires from roughly 650 subjects and related those repertoires to cytomegalovirus serostatus. Along with the approximately 700-subject first cohort, a separate validation cohort of approximately 110 different subjects was used. The study combined high-throughput TCR immunosequencing, statistical association of individual TCRs with disease status, and machine learning to predict cytomegalovirus infection status. In a later analysis, previously published TCR beta repertoires from 550 to 750 donors were re-analyzed and high-resolution HLA genotyping was added so that TCR occurrence patterns could be studied. The later analysis used no new phenotypic data to find candidate immune exposures, relying instead on TCR beta sequences and their occurrence across donors. An earlier analysis of 500 to 650 of the donors applied high-throughput TCR beta sequencing to assess whether each TCR beta V gene segment acted as functional or pseudogenic. Donor age, sex, ethnicity and CMV serostatus were collected together with the repertoire data. A later genetic analysis used genome-wide SNP genotypes for about 55% of the 666 donors, treating that subset as a discovery cohort. All discovery cohort repertoires had been generated using a single sequencing platform. HLA typing included class I and class II loci at four-digit resolution. Typing coverage varied by locus: roughly 620-640 donors for A, B, C, DRB1 and DQB1; approximately 560 for DQA1; about 570 for DPA1; more than 450 for DPB1. Five DR-DQ haplotypes were treated as single units for association and clustering because of strong linkage in the cohort. On average, roughly 240,000 unique TCR beta nucleotide sequences were sequenced per donor among some 420 genotyped donors of the cohort, with 15% to 20% of those sequences being non-productive. General conclusions and limits of the study: Compared with equally common non-associated chains, HLA-associated TCR beta chains in a later analysis were more clonally expanded and had lower generation probabilities. Several of the top co-occurrence clusters appeared to be linked to parvovirus B19, influenza, CMV and Epstein-Barr virus, according to a later analysis. The presence/absence analyses assumed that sequencing depth was roughly uniform across donors, and that assumption may not be true. Correlated functional status among segregating V segments might reflect linkage disequilibrium, but an unknown experimental factor could not be ruled out. An earlier analysis of 587 of the donors showed that most TCR beta V segments appeared in productive rearrangements either about 90% or about 30% of the time, which broadly matched IMGT annotations. A further reported finding was that TCR beta sequences accurately predicted the HLA-A and HLA-B alleles for most subjects in the first cohort. A later analysis associated 16,951 TCR beta sequences with specific HLA alleles at a false discovery rate of 0.05. In a later genetic analysis, a missense DCLRE1C variant was associated with V-gene and J-gene trimming of TCR beta chains, and the association was replicated in an independent cohort. In the study, approximately 160 TCR beta chains were listed as associated with cytomegalovirus. This cohort had only TCR beta chains sequenced, and the lack of alpha or paired-chain data limited which features could be detected. In a later genetic analysis, fewer N-insertions in productive TCRs were reported among donors in an Asian-associated ancestry cluster than the roughly 700-donor mean. Most TCR sequences were seen in very few donors, while some public TCRs were found in many individuals. Immune exposure information for the cohort was limited to CMV serostatus. Three of the identified cytomegalovirus-associated TCR beta chains were confirmed in vitro to be specific for cytomegalovirus antigens. A later analysis found that most CMV-associated TCR beta chains appeared HLA-restricted, with HLA associations seemingly driven largely by CMV exposure. In both the original and validation cohorts, the classifier was reported to diagnose cytomegalovirus status with high specificity and sensitivity. Because HLA typing was missing for some donors at each locus, association tests included only the typed subset. Strong co-occurrence of HLA alleles, especially DR and DQ, made assigning TCR associations to individual alleles difficult. Because counts were too low, some 17 rarely observed V segments, including chromosome 9 orphons, were left out of the earlier analysis of approximately 580 of the donors. In a later analysis, the rate of TCR association differed among HLA loci, with DRB1 alleles having the most associated TCRs and HLA-C alleles having the fewest. According to the authors, the approach could potentially be generalized to other disease states and immunological phenotypes. A cluster of highly shared sequence variants was judged likely to represent a technical artifact of the sequencing pipeline. Some IMGT-functional V segments, including TRBV6-2 and TRBV6-3, could not be distinguished by the 87-base-pair reads and were therefore excluded.

The germline V gene encodes CDR1 SGHRS and CDR2 YFSETQ. V loses 2 bases at its end and J loses 1 base; junction bases beyond the gene matches: 0. The CDR3 goes from the cysteine to the phenylalanine over 13 residues. Of the read, only the CDR3 DNA is kept; its 39 bases are in frame from base 1. This sequence was found in a male donor in good health and CMV-seronegative. The V and J genes are TRBV5-1 and TRBJ2-7; a stretch of 7 junction bases matches TRBD1. Sequencing was carried out using PBMCs. The CDR3 sequence is CASSLQGSYEQYF. The DNA is as follows: TGCGCCAGCAGCTTACAGGGGTCCTACGAGCAGTACTTC.